This TCR beta chain was obtained from a study of cytomegalovirus exposure and HLA in healthy donors. Study context: The 110 million or so unique TCR beta sequences, from around 200 million T cells, were found by an earlier analysis.

CDR1 is SQVTM and CDR2 is ANQGSEA in the germline V gene. V lost 0 bases, J lost 2 bases, and 5 bases lay in between. The length of the CDR3 is 12 residues. Samples came from healthy bone marrow donors. This clone has only a few counts. Its antigen is unidentified. Study-level results: The classifier reportedly diagnosed cytomegalovirus status with high sensitivity and specificity. According to an earlier analysis, most TCR beta V segments yielded productive rearrangements about 87% or about 30% of the time.

Use of 60 Vbeta and 13 Jbeta primers characterized the PCR. Repertoires were generated with immunoSEQ multiplex PCR, while TCRdb's copy carries only in-frame clones and drops some. The data hold 100,000 to 150,000 clones, with 8% to 11% observed a single time. The TCR originated in a woman younger than 30 in good health and CMV-seropositive. The chain uses TRBV29-1 and TRBJ2-7; D is uncertain. Sequenced sample: PBMCs. Written as DNA, the CDR3 is TGCAGCGTTGAAGATCCGGCCTACGAGCAGTACTTC. It translates to CSVEDPAYEQYF.